The 24 T cell receptor beta chains below all came from one sample that was sequenced in a study of tumor and adjacent non-tumor tissue in lung cancer. RNA was extracted from bulk tissue without any cell sorting. This non-tumor lung sample came from over 3 cm beyond the tumor edge. The library came from three nested PCR rounds adapted from ARM-PCR protocols. TCRdb re-analysed the multiplex PCR reads in MiXCR, keeping a single row per CDR3 protein. The sample holds under 75,000 distinct CDR3 sequences, nearly 70% seen once. Source material: distant non-tumor lung tissue. The receptor set was obtained from a woman between 50 and 59 years old with non-small cell lung cancer.

This clonotype was recorded once. The V gene is TRBV7-9, the J gene TRBJ2-2; D may match TRBD1 or TRBD2 (5 bases each). Germline loops: CDR1 SEHNR, CDR2 FQNEAQ (reference sequence). V shed 5 bases and J shed 1 base, with 17 bases lying between them. There are 17 residues in the CDR3. The CDR3 coding sequence is TGTGCCAGCAGCCTCGCCCCGGGGACGGTGAACACCGGGGAGCTGTTTTTT. Residues: CASSLAPGTVNTGELFF. The full variable domain, its missing parts supplied by reference TRBV7-9 and TRBJ2-2, is DTGVSQNPRHKITKRGQNVTFRCDPISEHNRLYWYRQTLGQGPEFLTYFQNEAQLEKSRLLSDRFSAERPKGSFSTLEIQRTEQGDSAMYLCASSLAPGTVNTGELFFGEGSRLTVL.

This chain links TRBV27 with TRBJ1-4, with TRBD1 as a possible D gene (5 bases). CDR3 size: 12 residues. The germline CDR1 and CDR2 sequences are MNHEY and SMNVEV (reference sequence). In nucleotides, the CDR3 is TGTACCACGGGGCGAGGGATTGAAAAACTGTTTTTT. It translates to CTTGRGIEKLFF.

Details on this clonotype: Sequence at one end of the junction differs from germline and may be a read error. The chain joins TRBV29-1 to TRBJ2-3; weak D call: TRBD1 (5 bases). Germline V gene sequence: CDR1 SQVTM, CDR2 ANQGSEA. CDR3 length: 12 residues. The CDR3 DNA follows: TGCAGCGAACTCGATCTGACAGTTACGCAGTATTTT. It yields the protein CSELDLTVTQYF.

With regard to this clonotype: This may be a read error, as it is one base from a much larger clone. The genes are TRBV6-5 and TRBJ2-1, with TRBD2 matching over 12 bases. There are 17 residues in the CDR3. The germline V gene has CDR1 MNHEY and CDR2 SVGAGI. CDR3 sequence: CVSSSGGLAGPFNEQFF. In nucleotides, the CDR3 is TGTGTCAGCAGTTCCGGAGGACTAGCGGGACCTTTCAATGAGCAGTTCTTC.

V and J are TRBV6-6 and TRBJ1-3; 7 nucleotides line up with TRBD1. CDR1 MNHNY and CDR2 SVGAGI come from the germline V gene (reference sequence). The CDR3 length is 16 residues. The trim removed 4 bases at V and 0 bases at J, leaving 6 bases unmatched. CDR3 sequence reads: CASSSRQGASGNTIYF. In nucleotides, the CDR3 is TGTGCCAGCAGTTCCCGACAGGGTGCCTCTGGAAACACCATATATTTT.

With respect to this clonotype: The junction departs from germline at one end; a sequencing error may be responsible. The rearrangement joins TRBV28 to TRBJ2-1; possibly TRBD1 for D (6 bases). Germline V lookup: CDR1 MDHEN, CDR2 SYDVKM. The CDR3 contains 14 residues. CDR3 region: CASSRQAFYNEQLF. The CDR3 coding sequence is TGTGCCAGCAGTAGACAGGCCTTCTACAATGAGCAGTTATTC.

Remarks on this clonotype: Since a much larger clone is just one base distant, this may be a read error. The chain combines TRBV12-3 or TRBV12-4 with TRBJ2-2; D unclear. V lost 3 bases, J lost 4 bases, and 15 bases lay in between. The CDR3 length is 16 residues. The CDR3 loop is CASSFMLEWRTGELFF. The CDR3 nucleotides are TGTGCCAGCAGTTTTATGCTGGAGTGGCGCACCGGGGAGCTGTTTTTT.

For the CDR3, the DNA is TGCAGTTCAGCCAGCTGGGACCTCGGCACGCAGTATTTT. It is translated as CSSASWDLGTQYF. The V and J genes are TRBV29-1 and TRBJ2-3; the D call may be TRBD1 or TRBD2 (5 bases each). This CDR3 comprises 13 residues. Germline V lookup: CDR1 SQVTM, CDR2 ANQGSEA.

About this clonotype itself: One end of the junction is discordant with germline, which a read error may explain. The chain joins TRBV6-2 or TRBV6-3 to TRBJ2-2, with 10 bases that match TRBD2. There are 15 residues in the CDR3. CDR1 MNHEY and CDR2 SVGEGT come from the germline V gene. In DNA, the CDR3 is TGTGCCGGCAGTTACGGACTAGCGGCTACCGGGGAGCTATTTTTT. Its translation is CAGSYGLAATGELFF.

A note on this clonotype: The conserved phenylalanine or tryptophan normally closing the CDR3 is absent here, so this likely arose from a read error. The chain employs TRBV20-1 and TRBJ2-1; unclear D gene. Germline lookup yields CDR1 DFQATT and CDR2 SNEGSKA (reference sequence). The CDR3 consists of 17 residues. V was cut by 0 bases and J by 2 bases, with 17 bases left in between. The CDR3 DNA reads as TGCAGTGCTAGAGACAGTGGGCCAGTGCCTACCTACAATGAGCAGTTCCTC. Its translation: CSARDSGPVPTYNEQFL.

This clonotype was recorded at least ten times. The genes are TRBV12-3 or TRBV12-4 and TRBJ2-1; TRBD2 is a possible D gene (6 bases). This CDR3 region has 14 residues. Between the trimmed V and J ends, which lost 3 bases and 6 bases, there was a span of 12 bases. This chain's CDR3 is CASSLEGRTNEQFF. CDR3 DNA sequence: TGTGCCAGCAGTTTGGAGGGCCGTACCAATGAGCAGTTCTTC.

The chain recombines TRBV29-1 with TRBJ2-7; D is ambiguous. CDR3 length: 12 residues. V was shortened by 4 bases and J by 1 base, with 8 bases between the two germline ends. Germline assignment: CDR1 SQVTM and CDR2 ANQGSEA. In nucleotides, the CDR3 is TGCAGCGTTGTTCTGAGATCCTACGAGCAGTACTTC. Its translation: CSVVLRSYEQYF.

The table lists this clonotype with many counts. The rearrangement uses TRBV6-6 and TRBJ2-1; perhaps TRBD2 as D (6 bases). Per germline, CDR1 MNHNY and CDR2 SVGAGI (reference sequence). There are 14 residues in the CDR3. Trimming cost V 2 bases and J 5 bases, with 10 bases left between them. In DNA, the CDR3 is TGTGCCAGCAGTTACCGGGAGTTGCACAATGAGCAGTTCTTC. Its translation: CASSYRELHNEQFF.

This clonotype appeared a single time. Compared with germline, one end of the junction differs, possibly owing to a read error. This CDR3 is CASSRIQGQDGCTF. In nucleotides, the CDR3 is TGTGCCAGCAGCCGCATACAGGGGCAGGATGGCTGCACCTTC. The chain has TRBV6-2 or TRBV6-3 and TRBJ1-2; 7 positions match TRBD1. The CDR3 length is 14 residues. From germline, CDR1 is MNHEY and CDR2 SVGEGT.

As for this clonotype: A single base separates this from a much larger clone, so it may be a read error. This chain uses TRBV4-2 with TRBJ1-1; TRBD1 matches 8 bases. There are 15 residues in the CDR3. Germline CDR1 and CDR2: LGHNA and YNFKEQ. In DNA, the CDR3 is TGTGCCAGCAGCCAACACAGGGGGGCCAACACTGTAGCTTTCTTT. Translated: CASSQHRGANTVAFF.

This clonotype was counted a few times. The chain is built from TRBV6-6 and TRBJ2-7, with D possibly being TRBD1 (6 bases). Germline V gene lookup returns CDR1 MNHNY and CDR2 SVGAGI (reference sequence). The CDR3 is made up of 14 amino acids. V dropped 6 bases and J dropped 1 base, with 13 bases sitting between them. CDR3 loop: CASSLDDRSYEQYF. CDR3 sequence (DNA): TGTGCCAGCAGCCTAGACGACAGGTCCTACGAGCAGTACTTC.

As to this clonotype: This may be a read error: a much more frequent sequence differs by one nucleotide. The chain links TRBV6-6 to TRBJ2-6, with 7 bases matching TRBD2. Germline lookup yields CDR1 MNHNY and CDR2 SVGAGI (reference sequence). The CDR3 contains 14 residues. In DNA form, the CDR3 reads TGTGCCAGCAGGGGGGGGTTCGGGGCCAACGTCCTGAGTTTC. It translates to CASRGGFGANVLSF.

As to this clonotype: This may be a read error, as it is one base from a much larger clone. V usage is TRBV6-1 and J usage is TRBJ1-1; 10 positions agree with TRBD1. The germline CDR1 and CDR2 sequences are MNHNS and SASEGT. The CDR3 has 16 residues. Trimming at V came to 10 bases and at J to 0 bases, leaving 11 bases not matched to a gene. The CDR3 sequence is CANPQRTGGMNTEAFF. CDR3 coding DNA: TGTGCCAACCCCCAAAGGACAGGGGGAATGAACACTGAAGCTTTCTTT.

This clonotype has more than one count but fewer than ten. V is TRBV29-1 and J is TRBJ2-1, with D perhaps assigned TRBD1 or TRBD2 (5 bases each). V gave up 7 bases and J gave up 9 bases, with 10 bases separating them. Germline V gene data show CDR1 as SQVTM and CDR2 as ANQGSEA. This CDR3 is built from 10 residues. CDR3: CSADGTEQFF. The CDR3 region has the DNA TGCAGCGCCGATGGGACTGAGCAGTTCTTC.

This chain uses TRBV4-3 with TRBJ2-1, with TRBD2 as a possible D gene (6 bases). The ends were cut back, 0 bases at V and 8 bases at J, with 8 bases in the middle. CDR1 LGHNA and CDR2 YSLEER come from the germline V gene. The CDR3 is 13 residues long. CDR3 sequence reads: CASSQEGGDEQFF. The CDR3 nucleotides are TGCGCCAGCAGCCAAGAGGGGGGAGATGAGCAGTTCTTC.

This clonotype was recorded only once. At one end the junction does not follow the germline gene, possibly because of a read error. The gene calls are TRBV11-2 and TRBJ2-3; TRBD2 matches at 9 bases. The CDR3 loop spans 17 amino acids. The germline CDR1 and CDR2 sequences are SGHAT and FQNNGV. The CDR3, as DNA: TGTGTCAGCAGTTTATCCCCTAGCGGGGCCCGGACAGATACGCAGTATTTT. Amino acid sequence: CVSSLSPSGARTDTQYF.

Concerning this clonotype itself: An end of the junction differs from the germline gene, which may be a read error. The rearrangement links TRBV20-1 to TRBJ2-4; D unclear. This CDR3 region has 13 residues. CDR1 is DFQATT, CDR2 SNEGSKA, per germline (reference sequence). In DNA form, the CDR3 reads TGCAGTGTTAGAGTCCTAAGTGGCAGCATTCAGTACTTC. Residues: CSVRVLSGSIQYF.

On this clonotype itself: The junction departs from germline at one end; a sequencing error may be responsible. This rearrangement joins TRBV11-2 to TRBJ1-2; no clear D gene. Germline loops: CDR1 SGHAT, CDR2 FQNNGV. The CDR3 contains 14 residues. The CDR3 DNA is TGTGCCAGCAGCTTGACACGTATTAACTATGGCTACGCCTTC. Its translation: CASSLTRINYGYAF.

Remarks on this clonotype: At one end the junction does not follow the germline gene, possibly because of a read error. V is TRBV7-2 and J is TRBJ2-2; 14 bases agree with TRBD2. Germline CDR1 and CDR2: SGHTA and FQGNSA. The CDR3 is 17 residues long. CDR3 DNA: TGTGCCAGGAGCTTAGTAGGACTAGCGGGAGGTGGCGGGGAGCTGTTCTTT. Protein product: CARSLVGLAGGGGELFF.